The next 27 T cell receptor beta chains were all read from a single sample in a study of T cell responses to AZD1222 COVID-19 vaccine (dated by TCRdb to the early 2020s). The sample's time point, from its label and the paper: baseline before first vaccination. The library was made by the immunoSEQ multiplex PCR assay. Imported from immuneACCESS, the table was reduced by TCRdb to in-frame sequences with V and J called. These copies leave out some clones; in studies compared against another copy, an unresolved V gene accounts for under half, and the cause of the remainder is not known. The sample has 140,000 or so clones on record, roughly 90% of them singletons. Of the sample, 1.7% is held by the ten largest clones. The starting material was peripheral blood, obtained on day 0 of AZD1222 vaccination. These receptor sequences come from an adult in good health.

The J gene is TRBJ2-7, the V gene TRBV28, with TRBD2 identical over 8 bases. After removal of 3 bases from V and 4 bases from J, the junction contained 8 bases not matched to a gene. The CDR3 runs 15 residues. Germline CDR1 is MDHEN and CDR2 is SYDVKM. The CDR3 loop reads CASSFRRLASYEQYF. The CDR3 DNA sequence: TGTGCCAGCAGTTTTCGTCGACTAGCGTCGTACGAGCAGTACTTC.

V and J are TRBV5-5 and TRBJ2-7; no clear D. Germline V gene lookup returns CDR1 SGHKS and CDR2 YYEKEE (reference sequence). There are 11 residues in the CDR3. Trimming took 0 bases from V and 2 from J, leaving 0 bases between them. As DNA, the CDR3 is TGTGCCAGCAGCTTGGCCTACGAGCAGTACTTC. It yields the protein CASSLAYEQYF.

The rearrangement links TRBV6-5 to TRBJ2-7, with TRBD1 matching over 8 bases. Germline-derived CDR1 and CDR2 are MNHEY and SVGAGI. J lost 6 bases, V lost 6 bases, and 10 bases had no gene match. This CDR3 is 14 amino acids long. The CDR3 DNA reads TGTGCCAGCAGGCCCCGGACAGGGTCACGCGAGCAGTACTTC. It yields the protein CASRPRTGSREQYF.

The rearrangement links TRBV3-1 (or the pseudogene TRBV3-2) to TRBJ2-3; 7 nucleotides align to TRBD2. With V trimmed by 3 bases and J by 0 bases, 9 bases remained unmatched. CDR1 LGHDT and CDR2 YNNKEL come from the germline V gene (reference sequence). The length of the CDR3 is 17 residues. As DNA, the CDR3 is TGTGCCAGCAGCCATGAACCTAGCGGATATAGCACAGATACGCAGTATTTT. Amino acid sequence: CASSHEPSGYSTDTQYF.

The V and J genes are TRBV5-4 and TRBJ1-2; TRBD1 aligns across 7 bases. Trimming at V came to 1 base and at J to 8 bases, leaving 5 bases not matched to a gene. Germline V gene sequence: CDR1 SGHNT, CDR2 YYREEE (reference sequence). The CDR3 is 13 amino acids. CDR3 bases: TGTGCCAGCAGCTTGAGGGGGCAAGGAGGCTACACCTTC. Residues: CASSLRGQGGYTF.

The chain couples TRBV12-3 or TRBV12-4 to TRBJ1-5; D gene unclear. Between the trimmed V and J ends, which lost 3 bases and 5 bases, there was a span of 8 bases. This CDR3 has 13 amino acids. CDR3 in amino acids: CASSFREDQPQHF. Here the CDR3 DNA reads TGTGCCAGCAGTTTTCGAGAAGATCAGCCCCAGCATTTT.

The chain carries TRBV3-1 (or the pseudogene TRBV3-2) and TRBJ1-2, with a tentative D call TRBD1 (5 bases). The CDR3 extends over 15 amino acids. With 4 bases removed from V and 6 bases from J, the gap between germline ends came to 18 bases. In germline, CDR1 is LGHDT, CDR2 YNNKEL (reference sequence). CDR3: CASSPRRETAHGYTF. As DNA, the CDR3 is TGTGCCAGCAGCCCTAGAAGGGAGACAGCGCATGGCTACACCTTC.

The CDR3 sequence: CASSLGLRNEQYF. For the CDR3, the DNA is TGTGCCAGCAGCTTGGGTCTTCGGAACGAGCAGTACTTC. The chain couples TRBV11-2 to TRBJ2-7; D gene unclear. Looked up from germline, CDR1 is SGHAT and CDR2 is FQNNGV. The CDR3 spans 13 residues. Trimming stripped 3 bases from V and 5 bases from J, with 11 bases between.

The chain couples TRBV7-3 to TRBJ2-1, with 11 bases aligning to TRBD2. The CDR3 has 15 amino acids. Germline loops: CDR1 SGHTA, CDR2 FQGTGA. With 5 bases clipped from V and 8 bases from J, the junction kept 8 bases outside the gene matches. The CDR3, as DNA: TGTGCCAGCAGCCCCAGACTAGCGGGAAGTCATGAGCAGTTCTTC. Its translation: CASSPRLAGSHEQFF.

In this sample, this clone turned up once. The rearrangement joins TRBV7-2 to TRBJ2-5; 10 positions agree with TRBD2. With V trimmed by 3 bases and J by 3 bases, 10 bases remained unmatched. Germline CDR1 is SGHTA and CDR2 is FQGNSA. CDR3 size: 17 residues. In DNA, the CDR3 is TGTGCCAGCAGCTTCCCCCCGGGACTAGCGAGCGAAGAGACCCAGTACTTC. This gives the protein CASSFPPGLASEETQYF.

The rearrangement uses TRBV6-4 and TRBJ2-3; D might be TRBD1 (5 bases). The V gene lost 2 bases and the J gene lost 1 base, with 10 bases spanning the gap. The CDR3 is 15 amino acids. The germline V gene has CDR1 MRHNA and CDR2 SNTAGT. CDR3 residues: CASSDGQGGTDTQYF. DNA of the CDR3: TGTGCCAGCAGTGACGGGCAAGGGGGCACAGATACGCAGTATTTT.

The V call is TRBV4-2, the J call TRBJ1-2, with 10 bases fitting TRBD1. Germline V gene sequence: CDR1 LGHNA, CDR2 YNFKEQ. The junction had 7 bases not matched to a gene; V was cut back by 3 bases and J by 3 bases. There are 16 residues in the CDR3. The CDR3 nucleotides are TGTGCCAGCAGCCACCCAGGGACAGGGGTTGACTATGGCTACACCTTC. Translation gives CASSHPGTGVDYGYTF.

V gene TRBV6-6 combines with J gene TRBJ1-3, with D tentatively TRBD1 (6 bases). V shed 5 bases and J shed 0 bases, with 14 bases lying between them. The CDR3 loop spans 16 amino acids. From germline, CDR1 is MNHNY and CDR2 SVGAGI (reference sequence). CDR3 residues: CASSRPTGSSGNTIYF. CDR3 in DNA: TGTGCCAGCAGTCGACCGACAGGTAGCTCTGGAAACACCATATATTTT.

The V call is TRBV27, the J call TRBJ1-2; 12 bases map to TRBD1. This CDR3 has 15 residues. The V and J ends lost 8 bases and 8 bases, in that order; junction bases with no gene match: 12. The germline V gene has CDR1 MNHEY and CDR2 SMNVEV (reference sequence). This CDR3 reads CASALAGQGARGYTF. DNA for the CDR3: TGTGCCAGCGCACTAGCGGGACAGGGGGCGAGAGGCTACACCTTC.

This chain links TRBV11-2 with TRBJ2-1, with 11 bases that match TRBD1. Germline CDR1 and CDR2: SGHAT and FQNNGV. The CDR3 spans 15 residues. Trimming at V came to 1 base and at J to 9 bases, leaving 5 bases not matched to a gene. CDR3 in amino acids: CASSLGDRGVSEQFF. In DNA, the CDR3 is TGTGCCAGCAGCTTAGGGGACAGGGGGGTCAGTGAGCAGTTCTTC. Full variable domain (rest looked up from reference TRBV11-2 and TRBJ2-1): EAGVAQSPRYKIIEKRQSVAFWCNPISGHATLYWYQQILGQGPKLLIQFQNNGVVDDSQLPKDRFSAERLKGVDSTLKIQPAKLEDSAVYLCASSLGDRGVSEQFFGPGTRLTVL.

The chain has TRBV5-4 and TRBJ2-1; 14 positions agree with TRBD2. Germline CDR1 is SGHNT and CDR2 is YYREEE (reference sequence). After removal of 4 bases from V and 10 bases from J, the junction contained 7 bases not matched to a gene. The CDR3 has 15 residues. This chain's CDR3 is CASSVRLAGGREQFF. CDR3 DNA: TGTGCCAGCAGCGTGAGACTAGCGGGAGGGCGAGAGCAGTTCTTC. The full variable domain, with the rest looked up from reference TRBV5-4 and TRBJ2-1, is ETGVTQSPTHLIKTRGQQVTLRCSSQSGHNTVSWYQQALGQGPQFIFQYYREEENGRGNFPPRFSGLQFPNYSSELNVNALELDDSALYLCASSVRLAGGREQFFGPGTRLTVL.

This clone was seen only once. The genes are TRBV11-2 and TRBJ2-5; D unresolved. This CDR3 spans 13 amino acids. V was pared by 6 bases and J by 5 bases, with 13 bases between. CDR1 is SGHAT, CDR2 FQNNGV, per germline. CDR3 in DNA: TGTGCCAGCAGTTTCACCCCCTCGGAGACCCAGTACTTC. Translation: CASSFTPSETQYF.

This clone was picked up one time. V usage is TRBV27 and J usage is TRBJ2-7; the D gene could be TRBD1 or TRBD2 (5 bases each). Trimming stripped 5 bases from V and 4 bases from J, with 12 bases between. The length of the CDR3 is 13 residues. Germline V gene data show CDR1 as MNHEY and CDR2 as SMNVEV (reference sequence). The CDR3 reads CASSLGAKYEQYF. CDR3 DNA: TGTGCCAGCAGTCTCGGGGCGAAGTACGAGCAGTACTTC.

The chain carries TRBV28 and TRBJ1-3; D ambiguous. The germline V gene encodes CDR1 MDHEN and CDR2 SYDVKM. V dropped 3 bases and J dropped 8 bases, with 5 bases sitting between them. The CDR3 extends over 11 amino acids. CDR3 residues: CASSLSYTIYF. The DNA of the CDR3 is TGTGCCAGCAGTTTGAGTTACACCATATATTTT. The variable domain in full, completed from reference TRBV28 and TRBJ1-3, reads DVKVTQSSRYLVKRTGEKVFLECVQDMDHENMFWYRQDPGLGLRLIYFSYDVKMKEKGDIPEGYSVSREKKERFSLILESASTNQTSMYLCASSLSYTIYFGEGSWLTVV.

The gene calls are TRBV7-9 and TRBJ1-3; the D gene is possibly TRBD1 (6 bases). CDR1 and CDR2 from the germline V gene are SEHNR and FQNEAQ (reference sequence). The V and J ends lost 4 bases and 1 base respectively, with 14 bases between them. The CDR3 extends over 16 amino acids. The CDR3 DNA is TGTGCCAGCAGCTCCTTACAGGGAGATTCTGGAAACACCATATATTTT. Protein product: CASSSLQGDSGNTIYF.

V and J are TRBV27 and TRBJ2-7; D not resolved. The germline gives CDR1 MNHEY, CDR2 SMNVEV (reference sequence). The V end lost 5 bases, the J end lost 2 bases, and 13 bases lay between the germline ends. This CDR3 spans 14 amino acids. Written as DNA, the CDR3 is TGTGCCAGCAGTCCCGTCGTACGGGCCTACGAGCAGTACTTC. Translation gives CASSPVVRAYEQYF.

The sample holds a few counts of this clone. The chain recombines TRBV5-4 with TRBJ1-3; D is undetermined. Trimming removed 0 bases at V and 4 bases at J, with 5 bases between. Germline V gene data show CDR1 as SGHNT and CDR2 as YYREEE (reference sequence). The CDR3 is 13 amino acids. CDR3 region: CASSLAQGNTIYF. The DNA of the CDR3 is TGTGCCAGCAGCTTGGCCCAGGGAAACACCATATATTTT.

The rearrangement links TRBV11-1 to TRBJ1-1; D may be TRBD1 (5 bases). This CDR3 is 13 amino acids long. Germline V gene sequence: CDR1 SGHAT, CDR2 FQDESV (reference sequence). Between the trimmed V and J ends, which lost 1 base and 8 bases, there was a span of 11 bases. The chain's CDR3 is CASSLGFRAEAFF. CDR3 coding DNA: TGTGCCAGCAGCTTAGGCTTCAGGGCGGAAGCTTTCTTT.

This clone was detected only once. The V call is TRBV18, the J call TRBJ1-1, with D tentatively TRBD1 (5 bases). Trimming left V 2 bases short and J 0 bases short, with 10 bases between. This CDR3 region has 15 residues. Germline V gives CDR1 KGHSH, CDR2 LQKENI. CDR3 amino acids: CASSPIDSLNTEAFF. DNA of the CDR3: TGTGCCAGCTCACCAATCGACAGTTTGAACACTGAAGCTTTCTTT.

This clone was found once. The chain recombines TRBV10-1 with TRBJ2-7; TRBD1 agrees at 8 bases. J lost 12 bases, V lost 3 bases, and 7 bases had no gene match. The CDR3 contains 12 residues. Germline lookup yields CDR1 WNHNN and CDR2 SYGVQD (reference sequence). The CDR3 spells CASSEGGTGVYF. CDR3 coding DNA: TGCGCCAGCAGTGAAGGCGGGACAGGTGTGTACTTC.

The rearrangement joins TRBV15 to TRBJ2-7; 10 bases are shared with TRBD1. The V gene's germline CDR1 is LNHNV and CDR2 YYDKDF (reference sequence). This CDR3 is built from 19 residues. J gave up 0 bases and V 0 bases, and 11 bases lay outside the gene matches. CDR3 coding DNA: TGTGCCACCAGCAGAGATGCGCGAGGGACAGGGGAGAGCTCCTACGAGCAGTACTTC. Translated, it gives CATSRDARGTGESSYEQYF.

This rearrangement joins TRBV6-5 to TRBJ1-2; 8 bases line up with TRBD1. The CDR3 extends over 12 amino acids. Germline V gene lookup returns CDR1 MNHEY and CDR2 SVGAGI. The J segment lost 8 bases and the V segment lost 5 bases, leaving 4 bases of the junction unmatched. The CDR3 sequence is CASSPRTGGYTF. DNA of the CDR3: TGTGCCAGCAGTCCTCGGACAGGGGGCTACACCTTC.